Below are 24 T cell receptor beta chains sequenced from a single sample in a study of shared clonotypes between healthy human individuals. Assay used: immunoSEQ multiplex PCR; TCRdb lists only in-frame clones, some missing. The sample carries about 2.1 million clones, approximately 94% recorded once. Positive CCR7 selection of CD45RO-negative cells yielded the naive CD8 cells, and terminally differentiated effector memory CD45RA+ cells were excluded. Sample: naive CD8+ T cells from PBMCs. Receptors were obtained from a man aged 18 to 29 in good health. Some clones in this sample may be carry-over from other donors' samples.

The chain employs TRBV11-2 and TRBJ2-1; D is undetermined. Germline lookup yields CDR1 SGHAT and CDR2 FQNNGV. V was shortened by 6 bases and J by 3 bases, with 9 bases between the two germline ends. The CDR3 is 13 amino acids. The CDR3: CASRTSGYNEQFF. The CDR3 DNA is TGTGCCAGCAGGACGTCGGGCTACAATGAGCAGTTCTTC.

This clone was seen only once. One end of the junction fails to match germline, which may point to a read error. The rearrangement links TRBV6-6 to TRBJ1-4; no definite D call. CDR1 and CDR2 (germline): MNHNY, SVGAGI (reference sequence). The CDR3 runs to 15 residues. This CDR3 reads CASSPFDESGPHLIF. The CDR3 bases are TGTGCCAGCAGTCCGTTCGACGAGAGTGGGCCCCACTTAATCTTT.

The CDR3 DNA follows: TGCGCCAGCAGCCAAGAACCCCAACTACTCTACGAGCAGTACTTC. Translated: CASSQEPQLLYEQYF. The J gene is TRBJ2-7, the V gene TRBV4-1; D not resolved. Trimming took 0 bases from V and 3 from J, leaving 12 bases between them. The CDR3 runs to 15 residues. Germline CDR1 MGHRA, CDR2 YSYEKL.

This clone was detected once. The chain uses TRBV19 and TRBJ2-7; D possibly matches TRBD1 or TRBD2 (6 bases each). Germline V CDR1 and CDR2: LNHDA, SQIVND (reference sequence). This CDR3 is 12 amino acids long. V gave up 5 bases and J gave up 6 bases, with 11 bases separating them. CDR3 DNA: TGTGCCAGTAGTTGGGGGGCTGGCGAGCAGTACTTC. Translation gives CASSWGAGEQYF.

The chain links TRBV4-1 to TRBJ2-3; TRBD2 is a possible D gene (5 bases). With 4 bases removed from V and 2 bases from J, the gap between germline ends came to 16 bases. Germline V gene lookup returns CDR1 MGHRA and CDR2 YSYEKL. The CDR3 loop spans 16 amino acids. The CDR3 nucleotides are TGCGCCAGCAGCCCCCCCGGGCTAGCCCTCACAGATACGCAGTATTTT. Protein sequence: CASSPPGLALTDTQYF.

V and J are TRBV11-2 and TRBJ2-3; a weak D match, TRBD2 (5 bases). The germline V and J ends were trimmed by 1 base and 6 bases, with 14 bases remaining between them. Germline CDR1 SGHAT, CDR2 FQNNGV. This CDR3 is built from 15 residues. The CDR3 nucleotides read TGTGCCAGCAGCTTAGTGTACCCTTCGGGGGATACGCAGTATTTT. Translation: CASSLVYPSGDTQYF.

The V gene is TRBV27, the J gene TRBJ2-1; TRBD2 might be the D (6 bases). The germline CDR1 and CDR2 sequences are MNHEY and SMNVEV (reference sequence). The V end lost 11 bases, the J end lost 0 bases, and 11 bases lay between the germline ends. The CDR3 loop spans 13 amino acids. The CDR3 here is CASSARSYNEQFF. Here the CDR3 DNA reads TGTGCCTCTAGCGCCCGCTCCTACAATGAGCAGTTCTTC.

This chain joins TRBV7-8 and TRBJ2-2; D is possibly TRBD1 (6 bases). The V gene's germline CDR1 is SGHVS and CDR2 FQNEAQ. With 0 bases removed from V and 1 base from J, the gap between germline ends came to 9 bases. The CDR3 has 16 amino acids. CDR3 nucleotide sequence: TGTGCCAGCAGCTTAGCGCTCAGGGGGAACACCGGGGAGCTGTTTTTT. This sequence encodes CASSLALRGNTGELFF.

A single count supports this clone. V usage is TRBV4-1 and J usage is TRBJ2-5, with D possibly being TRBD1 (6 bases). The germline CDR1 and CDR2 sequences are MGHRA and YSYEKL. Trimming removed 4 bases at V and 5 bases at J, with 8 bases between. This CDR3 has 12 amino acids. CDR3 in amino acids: CASSLRGETQYF. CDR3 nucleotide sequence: TGCGCCAGCAGCCTAAGGGGGGAGACCCAGTACTTC.

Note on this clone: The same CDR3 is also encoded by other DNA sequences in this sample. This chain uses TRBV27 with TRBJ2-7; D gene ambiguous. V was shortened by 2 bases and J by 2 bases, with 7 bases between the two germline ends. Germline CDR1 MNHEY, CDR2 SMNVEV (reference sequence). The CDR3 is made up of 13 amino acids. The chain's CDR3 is CASSLRLPYEQYF. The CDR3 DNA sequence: TGTGCCAGCAGTTTACGGTTACCCTACGAGCAGTACTTC.

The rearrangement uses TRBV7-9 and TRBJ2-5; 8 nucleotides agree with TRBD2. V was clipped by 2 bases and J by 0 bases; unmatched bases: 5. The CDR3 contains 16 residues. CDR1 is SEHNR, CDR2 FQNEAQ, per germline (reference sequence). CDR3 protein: CASSLHASGHQETQYF. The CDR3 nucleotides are TGTGCCAGCAGCTTACATGCTAGCGGGCACCAAGAGACCCAGTACTTC.

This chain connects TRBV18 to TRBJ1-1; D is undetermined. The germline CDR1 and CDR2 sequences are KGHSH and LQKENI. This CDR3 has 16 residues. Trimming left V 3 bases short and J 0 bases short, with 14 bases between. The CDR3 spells CASSPDSQPLNTEAFF. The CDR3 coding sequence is TGTGCCAGCTCACCTGACTCGCAGCCCTTGAACACTGAAGCTTTCTTT.

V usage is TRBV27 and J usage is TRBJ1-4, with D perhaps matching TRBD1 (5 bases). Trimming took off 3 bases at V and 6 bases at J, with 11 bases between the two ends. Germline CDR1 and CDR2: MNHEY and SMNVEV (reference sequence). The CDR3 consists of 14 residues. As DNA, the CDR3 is TGTGCCAGCAGTTTGAACAGAGGGGATGAAAAACTGTTTTTT. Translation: CASSLNRGDEKLFF.

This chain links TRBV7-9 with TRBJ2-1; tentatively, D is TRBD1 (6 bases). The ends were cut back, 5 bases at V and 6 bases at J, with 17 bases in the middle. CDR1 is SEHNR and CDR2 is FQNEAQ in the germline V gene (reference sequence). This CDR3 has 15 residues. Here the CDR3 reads CASSPRTGSSNEQFF. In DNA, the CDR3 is TGTGCCAGCAGCCCCCGTACAGGGTCCAGCAATGAGCAGTTCTTC.

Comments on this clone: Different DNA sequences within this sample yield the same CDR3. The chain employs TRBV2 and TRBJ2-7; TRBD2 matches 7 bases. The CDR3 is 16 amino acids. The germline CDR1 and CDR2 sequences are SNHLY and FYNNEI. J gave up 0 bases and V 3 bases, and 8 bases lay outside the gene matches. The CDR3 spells CASSELRGESSYEQYF. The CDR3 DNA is TGTGCCAGCAGTGAGTTACGGGGGGAAAGCTCCTACGAGCAGTACTTC.

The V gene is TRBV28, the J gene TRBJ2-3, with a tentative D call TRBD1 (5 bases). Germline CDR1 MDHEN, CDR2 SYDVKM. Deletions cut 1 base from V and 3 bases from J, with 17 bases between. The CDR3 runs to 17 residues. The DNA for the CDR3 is TGTGCCAGCAGTTTATCGCCTAGTGGGGCGGTGACAGATACGCAGTATTTT. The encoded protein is CASSLSPSGAVTDTQYF.

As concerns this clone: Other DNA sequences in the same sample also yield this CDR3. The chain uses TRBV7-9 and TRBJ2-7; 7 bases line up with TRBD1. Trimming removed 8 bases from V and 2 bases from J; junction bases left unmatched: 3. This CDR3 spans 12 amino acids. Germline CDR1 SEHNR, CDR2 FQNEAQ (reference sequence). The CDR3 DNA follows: TGTGCCAGCCGGGACAGAACCTACGAGCAGTACTTC. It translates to CASRDRTYEQYF.

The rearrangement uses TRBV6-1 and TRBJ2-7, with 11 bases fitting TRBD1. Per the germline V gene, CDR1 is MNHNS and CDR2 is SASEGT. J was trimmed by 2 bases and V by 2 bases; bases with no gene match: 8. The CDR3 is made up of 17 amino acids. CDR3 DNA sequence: TGTGCCAGCAGTGAATTCCCGGGACAGGGGGTCACCTACGAGCAGTACTTC. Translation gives CASSEFPGQGVTYEQYF.

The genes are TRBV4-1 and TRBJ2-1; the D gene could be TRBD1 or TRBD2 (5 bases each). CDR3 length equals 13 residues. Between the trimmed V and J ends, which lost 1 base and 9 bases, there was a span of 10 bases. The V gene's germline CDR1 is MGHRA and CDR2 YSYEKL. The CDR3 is CASSQGGGGEQFF. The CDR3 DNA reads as TGCGCCAGCAGCCAAGGAGGTGGGGGTGAGCAGTTCTTC.

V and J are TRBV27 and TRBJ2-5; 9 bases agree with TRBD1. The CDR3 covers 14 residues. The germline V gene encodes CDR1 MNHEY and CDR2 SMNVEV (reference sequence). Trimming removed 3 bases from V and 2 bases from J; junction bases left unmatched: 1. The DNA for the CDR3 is TGTGCCAGCAGTTTTGGGACAGGGCAAGAGACCCAGTACTTC. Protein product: CASSFGTGQETQYF.

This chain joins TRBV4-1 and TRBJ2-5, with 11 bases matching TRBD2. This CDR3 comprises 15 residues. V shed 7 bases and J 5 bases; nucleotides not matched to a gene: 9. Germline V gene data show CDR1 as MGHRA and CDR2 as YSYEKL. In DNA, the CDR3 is TGCGCCAGCACACCCTTAGCGGGGGGGAGTGAGACCCAGTACTTC. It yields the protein CASTPLAGGSETQYF.

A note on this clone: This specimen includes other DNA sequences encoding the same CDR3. The CDR3 DNA sequence: TGTGCCAGCAGTTTATCGTTGACCGGGGAGCTGTTTTTT. It encodes CASSLSLTGELFF. The chain couples TRBV27 to TRBJ2-2; D gene uncertain. Trimming pared 0 bases from V and 5 bases from J, leaving 4 bases between. CDR1 is MNHEY, CDR2 SMNVEV, per germline (reference sequence). This CDR3 has 13 residues.

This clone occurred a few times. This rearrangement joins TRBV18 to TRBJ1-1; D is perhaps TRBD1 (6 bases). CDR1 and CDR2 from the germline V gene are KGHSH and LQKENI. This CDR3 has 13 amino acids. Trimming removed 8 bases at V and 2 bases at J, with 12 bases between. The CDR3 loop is CASAEGDNTEAFF. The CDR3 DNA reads TGTGCCAGCGCAGAGGGGGACAACACTGAAGCTTTCTTT.

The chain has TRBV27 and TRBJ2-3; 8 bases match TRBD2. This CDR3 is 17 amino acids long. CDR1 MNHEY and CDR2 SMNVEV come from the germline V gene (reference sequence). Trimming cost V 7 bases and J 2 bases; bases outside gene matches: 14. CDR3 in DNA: TGTGCCAGCACCTCTCTGAGGGTAGCGGGGAACACAGATACGCAGTATTTT. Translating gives CASTSLRVAGNTDTQYF.